Listed below are T cell receptor beta chains from one sample, sequenced in a study of blood T cell repertoires in COVID-19. The assay was immunoSEQ multiplex PCR, and TCRdb's table has in-frame clones only and misses some. In the table there are 150,000 to 200,000 clones, around 88% of which are singletons. Source material: peripheral blood. The receptor source for this set is a woman aged 70 to 79 who had recovered from COVID-19. Each CDR3 is given with its conserved first and last residue. A D gene is named only where the DNA matches it firmly. Expanded clones get a size class; other rows say once, few or many, or leave the size out.

TRBJ1-4	-	once	TRBV4-2	TGTGCCAGCAGCCAAGAGGTGGGGGGCGGGGGAAAACTGTTTTTT	CASSQEVGGGGKLFF
TRBJ2-1	TRBD1	-	TRBV6-5	TGTGCCAGCAGCCGGGGACAGGCCGACAATGAGCAGTTCTTC	CASSRGQADNEQFF
TRBJ2-5	-	-	TRBV2	TGTGCCAGCAGGGACAGAGCGTACCAAGAGACCCAGTACTTC	CASRDRAYQETQYF
TRBJ1-1	TRBD1	-	TRBV6-2/TRBV6-3	TGTGCCAGCAGTAGCCCCGACAGGGGGAGAAGGAACACTGAAGCTTTCTTT	CASSSPDRGRRNTEAFF
TRBJ2-7	TRBD1	-	TRBV18	TGTGCCAGCTCACCCGGGACAGGGGTCGAGCAGTACTTC	CASSPGTGVEQYF
TRBJ2-1	TRBD2	-	TRBV24-1	TGTGCCACCAGTGATTTGGGGACTAGCGGATACAATGAGCAGTTCTTC	CATSDLGTSGYNEQFF
TRBJ1-4	-	-	TRBV29-1	TGCAGCGCCGCGGGACGCCTCCGAGAAAAACTGTTTTTT	CSAAGRLREKLFF
TRBJ2-7	TRBD2	-	TRBV18	TGTGCCAGCTCACCAGGAGCGGGAGACTCCTACGAGCAGTACTTC	CASSPGAGDSYEQYF
TRBJ1-5	-	once	TRBV9	TGTGCCAGCAGCGGGGGGGGGCACCAGCCCCAGCATTTT	CASSGGGHQPQHF
TRBJ2-3	-	-	TRBV7-2	TGTGCCAGCAGCTTAGGGGTCGGGGATACGCAGTATTTT	CASSLGVGDTQYF
TRBJ1-2	TRBD1	-	TRBV5-1	TGCGCCAGCGCCGGTGACAGGGGGCGTACTTGGGGCTACACCTTC	CASAGDRGRTWGYTF
TRBJ2-1	TRBD2	-	TRBV5-1	TGCGCCAGCAGCTTGGTGGTAGCGGGGAGTGAGCAGTTCTTC	CASSLVVAGSEQFF
TRBJ2-7	-	-	TRBV28	TGTGCCAGCAGTCCTGGCGGGGTGGGCTACGAGCAGTACTTC	CASSPGGVGYEQYF
TRBJ1-1	-	-	TRBV5-4	TGTGCCAGCAGCCCGGGGGGCGCCCGTGGGAACACTGAAGCTTTCTTT	CASSPGGARGNTEAFF
TRBJ2-7	TRBD1	-	TRBV3-1/TRBV3-2	TGTGCCAGCAGCCAAGTCTGGCAGGGGGCCTACGAGCAGTACTTC	CASSQVWQGAYEQYF
TRBJ1-2	-	-	TRBV11-2	TGTGCCAGCAGCCCTGTGACGGGGGGCGGGGCTAACTATGGCTACACCTTC	CASSPVTGGGANYGYTF
TRBJ2-7	-	-	TRBV11-3	TGTGCCAGCAGCCAGGGACAAACCTACGAGCAGTACTTC	CASSQGQTYEQYF
TRBJ1-2	-	-	TRBV12-3/TRBV12-4	TGTGCCAGCAGGGGGGCCGGAGGTGGCTACACCTTC	CASRGAGGGYTF
TRBJ1-2	-	-	TRBV6-2/TRBV6-3	TGTGCCAGCAGCGCTACCGGGACTAGGCGGAGTTACACCTTC	CASSATGTRRSYTF
TRBJ1-2	TRBD1	few	TRBV19	TGTGCCAGTACAAGGACAGGGGTGGAAGGCTACACCTTC	CASTRTGVEGYTF
TRBJ1-5	-	few	TRBV20-1	TGCAGTGCTAGTGGGGCGGGGCAGCCCCAGCATTTT	CSASGAGQPQHF
TRBJ1-1	-	-	TRBV5-1	TGCGCCAGCAGCTTCGGGGGGCAGGGGACTGAAGCTTTCTTT	CASSFGGQGTEAFF
TRBJ1-4	-	-	TRBV7-3	TGTGCCAGCAGCTTGGAGGACGGGGAAAAACTGTTTTTT	CASSLEDGEKLFF
TRBJ1-5	-	-	TRBV28	TGTGCCAGCAGTACTCTCAATCAGCCCCAGCATTTT	CASSTLNQPQHF
TRBJ2-7	-	-	TRBV7-6	TGTGCCAGCAGCTTAGAGGGGGACGGGGTCTCCTACGAGCAGTACTTC	CASSLEGDGVSYEQYF
TRBJ2-7	TRBD1	-	TRBV19	TGTGCCAGTAGCGTTATTGGACAGGGGGCTTACGAGCAGTACTTC	CASSVIGQGAYEQYF
TRBJ2-3	TRBD1	-	TRBV10-3	TGTGCCATCACCACGGACAGGGGCCCCACAGATACGCAGTATTTT	CAITTDRGPTDTQYF
TRBJ2-7	-	-	TRBV5-8	TGTGCCAGCAGCTTCGGTGGGAGGACTTTTAGGAACGAGCAGTACTTC	CASSFGGRTFRNEQYF
TRBJ1-2	-	-	TRBV28	TGTGCCAGCAGCCCCCCGGGTTTATATGGCTACACCTTC	CASSPPGLYGYTF
TRBJ1-4	TRBD1	-	TRBV2	TGTGCCAGCACCAAATGGGACAGGGTCGGAACTAATGAAAAACTGTTTTTT	CASTKWDRVGTNEKLFF
TRBJ2-1	TRBD2	-	TRBV9	TGTGCCAGCAGCGTAGGTAGCCTAGCGGGGGGGAGGAATGAGCAGTTCTTC	CASSVGSLAGGRNEQFF
TRBJ2-2	-	-	TRBV10-1	TGCGCCAGCAGCCCAGTGGACACCGGGGAGCTGTTTTTT	CASSPVDTGELFF
TRBJ2-1	-	-	TRBV7-9	TGTGCCAGCACCAAGGACAGCCCGAGCTCCTACAATGAGCAGTTCTTC	CASTKDSPSSYNEQFF
TRBJ2-6	TRBD1	-	TRBV2	TGTGCCAGCGGGCAGGGGGCTGGGGCCAACGTCCTGACTTTC	CASGQGAGANVLTF
TRBJ1-1	-	-	TRBV5-6	TGTGCCAGCAGCTGGCAGGGGCTCAGGTGGACTGAAGCTTTCTTT	CASSWQGLRWTEAFF
TRBJ1-5	TRBD1	-	TRBV6-6	TGTGCCAGCAGTTACGGGGGACAGGGTTTGGGTCAGCCCCAGCATTTT	CASSYGGQGLGQPQHF
TRBJ1-2	-	-	TRBV9	TGTGCCAGCAGCGTAGACCGGAGGGCCCACTATGGCTACACCTTC	CASSVDRRAHYGYTF
TRBJ2-3	TRBD2	-	TRBV6-4	TGTGCCACCAGTTCCGACGGGGGGGTCCCAGATACGCAGTATTTT	CATSSDGGVPDTQYF
TRBJ2-3	TRBD2	-	TRBV7-2	TGTGCCAGCAGCTTTGGGACTAGCGAGGGGACGCAGTATTTT	CASSFGTSEGTQYF
TRBJ2-7	TRBD1	-	TRBV27	TGTGCCAGCAGACGGAGACAGGGGTCCGGATCCTACGAGCAGTACTTC	CASRRRQGSGSYEQYF
TRBJ2-2	TRBD2	-	TRBV5-1	TGCGCCAGCAGCCCCCAGCCTAGCGGGGGCCCCGGCACCGGGGAGCTGTTTTTT	CASSPQPSGGPGTGELFF
TRBJ2-2	TRBD2	few	TRBV9	TGTGCCAGCAACCGCCAAACCGGGACTAGCGCCGGGGAGCTGTTTTTT	CASNRQTGTSAGELFF
TRBJ2-7	TRBD2	-	TRBV30	TGTGCCTGGCGACCTAGCGGGAGGGCCTACGAGCAGTACTTC	CAWRPSGRAYEQYF